These T cell receptor beta chains were read from a single sample in a study of cytomegalovirus exposure and HLA in healthy donors. Measured with immunoSEQ multiplex PCR; TCRdb has only the in-frame clones, and not every one. The sample contains 150,000 to 200,000 clones, around 80% of which appear only once. Sequenced input: PBMCs. The receptor source for this set is a man younger than 35 in good health and CMV-seropositive. The CDR3 runs from the conserved cysteine through the conserved F or W. The D gene is left open where the match is weak. Where a row states a size, it is once, few, many or the class of an expanded clone; other rows omit it.

D gene	V gene	clone size	J gene	CDR3 protein	CDR3 DNA
NA	TRBV14	NA	TRBJ2-3	CASSKEFRGTDTQYF	TGTGCCAGCAGCAAGGAGTTTAGGGGAACAGATACGCAGTATTTT
TRBD1	TRBV19	NA	TRBJ1-5	CASSNTGGGQPQHF	TGTGCCAGTAGCAATACAGGGGGTGGTCAGCCCCAGCATTTT
NA	TRBV5-4	NA	TRBJ2-1	CASSLDPRGNEQFF	TGTGCCAGCAGCTTGGACCCCCGGGGCAATGAGCAGTTCTTC
NA	TRBV21-1	NA	TRBJ2-2	CASSKSTSGLNTGELFF	TGTGCCAGCAGCAAATCCACTAGCGGATTGAACACCGGGGAGCTGTTTTTT
NA	TRBV5-6	NA	TRBJ2-7	CASSLTAGRRYEQYF	TGTGCCAGCAGCCTAACCGCAGGCCGAAGGTACGAGCAGTACTTC
NA	TRBV27	once	TRBJ2-5	CASSKYSGGETQYF	TGTGCCAGCAGTAAGTACAGCGGCGGGGAGACCCAGTACTTC
TRBD1	TRBV19	NA	TRBJ2-5	CASSARTGVWETQYF	TGTGCCAGTAGTGCTCGGACAGGGGTTTGGGAGACCCAGTACTTC
NA	TRBV27	NA	TRBJ1-1	CASSLNANTEAFF	TGTGCCAGCAGTCTAAACGCGAACACTGAAGCTTTCTTT
NA	TRBV15	NA	TRBJ1-3	CATSRDLTAIYF	TGTGCCACCAGCAGAGATCTGACAGCCATATATTTT
NA	TRBV9	NA	TRBJ2-7	CASSVGSGTYEQYF	TGTGCCAGCAGCGTAGGATCGGGAACCTACGAGCAGTACTTC
NA	TRBV6-6	few	TRBJ2-1	CASSYLWGTNEQFF	TGTGCCAGCAGTTACCTTTGGGGGACAAATGAGCAGTTCTTC
NA	TRBV19	NA	TRBJ1-5	CAGGGQSNQPQHF	TGTGCCGGAGGCGGTCAAAGCAATCAGCCCCAGCATTTT
TRBD1	TRBV6-5	NA	TRBJ2-1	CASSYGRGQGRYEQFF	TGTGCCAGCAGTTACGGTAGAGGACAGGGGAGATATGAGCAGTTCTTC
TRBD2	TRBV9	NA	TRBJ2-1	CASSVAGGSYNEQFF	TGTGCCAGCAGCGTAGCGGGGGGCTCCTACAATGAGCAGTTCTTC
NA	TRBV7-8	NA	TRBJ2-1	CASSLSQYNEQFF	TGTGCCAGCAGCTTATCACAGTACAATGAGCAGTTCTTC
NA	TRBV29-1	NA	TRBJ2-7	CSPLQGSDEQYF	TGCAGCCCTCTGCAGGGGTCCGACGAGCAGTACTTC
NA	TRBV9	NA	TRBJ1-2	CASSVDDSNYGYTF	TGTGCCAGCAGCGTAGATGACAGTAACTATGGCTACACCTTC
NA	TRBV18	NA	TRBJ1-1	CASSPPNSNTEAFF	TGTGCCAGCTCACCACCAAACAGTAACACTGAAGCTTTCTTT
TRBD1	TRBV7-9	once	TRBJ2-1	CASSLMGQGAQEQFF	TGTGCCAGCAGCTTAATGGGACAGGGGGCCCAGGAGCAGTTCTTC
NA	TRBV9	NA	TRBJ2-5	CASSATLWGVQETQYF	TGTGCCAGCAGCGCAACCCTGTGGGGAGTCCAAGAGACCCAGTACTTC
NA	TRBV29-1	NA	TRBJ1-5	CSVQGNSNQPQHF	TGCAGCGTTCAGGGGAATAGCAATCAGCCCCAGCATTTT
NA	TRBV10-1	NA	TRBJ2-1	CASRDPAGDEQFF	TGCGCCAGCAGGGACCCAGCAGGGGATGAGCAGTTCTTC
NA	TRBV9	NA	TRBJ2-1	CASSVLNEGEQFF	TGTGCCAGCAGCGTACTAAACGAGGGTGAGCAGTTCTTC
NA	TRBV6-5	NA	TRBJ2-1	CASSSSPRSSYNEQFF	TGTGCCAGCAGTTCATCTCCGAGGAGCTCCTACAATGAGCAGTTCTTC
NA	TRBV6-1	few	TRBJ1-4	CASNPTVGIEKLFF	TGTGCCAGCAACCCGACAGTCGGTATTGAAAAACTGTTTTTT
TRBD1	TRBV4-2	NA	TRBJ2-7	CASSQGQGSYEQYF	TGTGCCAGCAGCCAAGGACAGGGGTCCTACGAGCAGTACTTC
NA	TRBV2	NA	TRBJ2-3	CASSKRGMGTDTQYF	TGTGCCAGCAGCAAAAGGGGGATGGGCACAGATACGCAGTATTTT
NA	TRBV5-4	NA	TRBJ2-1	CASSIVGGNEQFF	TGTGCCAGTTCGATTGTCGGGGGCAATGAGCAGTTCTTC
TRBD1	TRBV5-1	NA	TRBJ1-4	CASSLARQGRGREKLFF	TGCGCCAGCAGCTTGGCGAGACAGGGAAGAGGCCGTGAAAAACTGTTTTTT
TRBD2	TRBV2	NA	TRBJ2-7	CASGRRGSGFTYEQYF	TGTGCCAGCGGACGTCGCGGGAGCGGGTTTACCTACGAGCAGTACTTC
NA	TRBV7-9	NA	TRBJ2-5	CASSTPGTLETQYF	TGTGCCAGCAGCACCCCGGGGACTCTAGAGACCCAGTACTTC
NA	TRBV11-2	NA	TRBJ1-5	CASSLSGNQPQHF	TGTGCCAGCAGCTTATCGGGTAATCAGCCCCAGCATTTT
NA	TRBV2	NA	TRBJ2-1	CASRGGRERHNEQFF	TGTGCCAGCAGGGGGGGGCGGGAGAGGCACAATGAGCAGTTCTTC
TRBD2	TRBV15	NA	TRBJ2-2	CATSRGAPNPGTSAGELFF	TGTGCCACCAGCAGAGGGGCTCCAAACCCCGGGACTAGTGCCGGGGAGCTGTTTTTT
NA	TRBV5-6	few	TRBJ2-3	CASSFQADTQYF	TGTGCCAGCAGCTTCCAGGCAGATACGCAGTATTTT
NA	TRBV5-8	once	TRBJ2-1	CASSLGLNSYNEQFF	TGTGCCAGCAGCCTAGGACTTAATTCCTACAATGAGCAGTTCTTC
NA	TRBV7-2	NA	TRBJ1-5	CASSLGSGGVQPQHF	TGTGCCAGCAGCTTAGGGTCCGGCGGGGTCCAGCCCCAGCATTTT
TRBD1	TRBV5-4	once	TRBJ1-1	CASSSDRVYTEAFF	TGTGCCAGCAGCTCCGACAGGGTCTACACTGAAGCTTTCTTT
TRBD2	TRBV30	NA	TRBJ2-1	CAWSLTLAGVNEQFF	TGTGCCTGGAGCCTTACCTTAGCGGGAGTCAATGAGCAGTTCTTC
NA	TRBV18	NA	TRBJ2-7	CASSPLPRAYEQYF	TGTGCCAGCTCACCACTACCCAGGGCCTACGAGCAGTACTTC
TRBD2	TRBV7-2	NA	TRBJ2-5	CASSLSSGGAGETQYF	TGTGCCAGCAGCTTATCCAGCGGGGGGGCGGGAGAGACCCAGTACTTC
NA	TRBV7-6	NA	TRBJ2-7	CASSRDNSYEQYF	TGTGCCAGCAGCCGGGACAACTCCTACGAGCAGTACTTC
NA	TRBV19	NA	TRBJ2-7	CASSIGQGSYEQYF	TGTGCCAGTAGTATTGGGCAGGGGTCCTACGAGCAGTACTTC
NA	TRBV2	NA	TRBJ2-5	CASSGAGAGQETQYF	TGTGCCAGCAGTGGGGCAGGGGCTGGGCAAGAGACCCAGTACTTC
NA	TRBV15	few	TRBJ1-5	CATSSPGWNQPQHF	TGTGCCACCAGCAGCCCCGGGTGGAATCAGCCCCAGCATTTT
NA	TRBV20-1	NA	TRBJ1-1	CSAYSDTEAFF	TGCAGTGCTTACTCGGACACTGAAGCTTTCTTT
TRBD1	TRBV5-1	NA	TRBJ1-4	CASSRGQQATNEKLFF	TGCGCCAGCAGCCGGGGACAGCAAGCAACTAATGAAAAACTGTTTTTT
TRBD2	TRBV5-1	NA	TRBJ2-1	CASSYGTSGGYNEQFF	TGCGCCAGCAGCTACGGGACTAGCGGGGGGTACAATGAGCAGTTCTTC
NA	TRBV7-6	NA	TRBJ1-6	CASSLNGGERSPLHF	TGTGCCAGCAGCTTAAACGGGGGTGAGAGGTCACCCCTCCACTTT
TRBD1	TRBV5-1	NA	TRBJ2-7	CASSRMTGAPYEQYF	TGCGCCAGCAGCCGGATGACAGGGGCTCCCTACGAGCAGTACTTC
NA	TRBV6-1	NA	TRBJ1-1	CASSESPRGDTEAFF	TGTGCCAGCAGTGAAAGCCCCCGAGGTGACACTGAAGCTTTCTTT